This TCR beta chain was recovered during a study of blood T cell repertoires in COVID-19. For the study at large: The study drew acute and convalescent COVID-19 samples from the United States, Italy and Spain.

Source study methods: Amplified reference gene primers provided the basis for estimating nucleated cell counts. The assay was immunoSEQ multiplex PCR, and TCRdb's table has in-frame clones only and misses some. Clonal size and the V and J genes are those of that table, whereas D and trimming came from the DNA. The data hold 90,000 to 100,000 clones, with about 86% observed a single time. Germline V gene data show CDR1 as SGHNT and CDR2 as YYREEE (reference sequence). Between the trimmed V and J ends, which lost 4 bases and 3 bases, there was a span of 22 bases. CDR3 length: 17 residues. Material for sequencing was peripheral blood. J is TRBJ2-5 and V is TRBV5-4; possible D gene TRBD1, 7 bases. This clonotype originated in a man older than 75 with acute or convalescent COVID-19. The CDR3 spells CASSLSSRGGGKETQYF. DNA of the CDR3: TGTGCCAGCAGCCTCTCCTCCCGAGGGGGCGGGAAAGAGACCCAGTACTTC.